Below, one T cell receptor beta chain is given with its context. What it binds is not known. At the time of sampling, donors were nominally healthy, though unrecorded immune exposures were likely. The entry originates in a study of cytomegalovirus exposure and HLA in healthy donors. Study as a whole: From donors who were HLA-typed, an early data release held approximately 91 million unique TCRs.

Broader study findings: It was in a later analysis that TCR association rates were seen to vary by HLA locus, highest for DRB1 and lowest for HLA-C.

This PCR relied on a set of 60 Vbeta primers and 13 Jbeta primers. Method: immunoSEQ multiplex PCR; TCRdb's copy keeps in-frame clones and lacks some. The table records some 150,000 clones, roughly 80% of them present only once. The sequenced material came from PBMCs. This sequence was found in a young man in good health and CMV-seropositive.

CDR3 in DNA: TGTGCCATCAGTGAGTCCACAGGCAATCAGCCCCAGCATTTT. Amino acid sequence: CAISESTGNQPQHF. The V call is TRBV10-3, the J call TRBJ1-5; D is unresolved. With 0 bases removed from V and 2 bases from J, the gap between germline ends came to 5 bases. Germline-derived CDR1 and CDR2 are ENHRY and SYGVKD. The CDR3 runs 14 residues.